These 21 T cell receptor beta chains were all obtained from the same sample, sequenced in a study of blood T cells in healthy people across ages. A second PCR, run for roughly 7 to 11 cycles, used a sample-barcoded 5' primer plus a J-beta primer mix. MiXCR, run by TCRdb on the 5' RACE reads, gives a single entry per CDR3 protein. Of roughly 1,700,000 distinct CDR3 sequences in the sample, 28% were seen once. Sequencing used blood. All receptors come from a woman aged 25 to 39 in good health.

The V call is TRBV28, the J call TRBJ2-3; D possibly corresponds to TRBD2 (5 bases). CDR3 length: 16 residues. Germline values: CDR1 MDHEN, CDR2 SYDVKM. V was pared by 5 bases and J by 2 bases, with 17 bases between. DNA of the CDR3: TGTGCCAGCAGTGAACCGACACGGGATAACACAGATACGCAGTATTTT. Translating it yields CASSEPTRDNTDTQYF.

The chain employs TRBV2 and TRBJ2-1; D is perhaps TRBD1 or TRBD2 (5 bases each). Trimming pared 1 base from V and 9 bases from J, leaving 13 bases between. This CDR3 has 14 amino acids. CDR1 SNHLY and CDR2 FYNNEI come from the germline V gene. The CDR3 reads CASSEGSTEGEQFF. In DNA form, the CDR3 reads TGTGCCAGCAGTGAAGGGTCGACAGAGGGTGAGCAGTTCTTC.

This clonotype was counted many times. CDR3 in amino acids: CSVSGGTGANVLTF. Here the CDR3 DNA reads TGCAGCGTTAGCGGGGGGACCGGGGCCAACGTCCTGACTTTC. This chain connects TRBV29-1 to TRBJ2-6; 9 bases fit TRBD2. The V gene end was trimmed by 5 bases and the J gene end by 4 bases; junction bases not matched to a gene: 3. The CDR3 is made up of 14 amino acids. From germline, CDR1 is SQVTM and CDR2 ANQGSEA.

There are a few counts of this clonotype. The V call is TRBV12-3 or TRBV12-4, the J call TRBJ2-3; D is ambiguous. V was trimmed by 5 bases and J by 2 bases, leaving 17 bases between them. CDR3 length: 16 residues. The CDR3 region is CASSESLPISTDTQYF. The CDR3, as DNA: TGTGCCAGCAGTGAGTCCCTACCCATTTCCACAGATACGCAGTATTTT.

The CDR3 protein is CASSIDRVEQYF. CDR3 in DNA: TGTGCCAGCTCAATCGACAGGGTAGAGCAGTACTTC. The chain recombines TRBV18 with TRBJ2-7; 7 bases match TRBD1. CDR1 KGHSH and CDR2 LQKENI come from the germline V gene. The CDR3 extends over 12 amino acids. The trim removed 5 bases at V and 7 bases at J, leaving 5 bases unmatched.

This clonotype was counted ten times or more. This chain's CDR3 is CASSGRDREYYTF. The DNA for the CDR3 is TGCGCCAGCAGCGGCCGGGACAGGGAGTACTACACCTTC. V gene TRBV4-1 combines with J gene TRBJ1-2, with TRBD1 matching over 9 bases. This CDR3 is built from 13 residues. J lost 10 bases, V lost 5 bases, and 8 bases had no gene match. CDR1 and CDR2 (germline): MGHRA, YSYEKL.

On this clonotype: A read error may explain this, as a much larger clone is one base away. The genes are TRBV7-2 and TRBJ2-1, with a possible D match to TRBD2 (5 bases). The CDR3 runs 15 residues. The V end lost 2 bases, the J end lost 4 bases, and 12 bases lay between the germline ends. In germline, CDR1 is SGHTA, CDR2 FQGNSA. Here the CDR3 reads CASSLRARVYNEQFF. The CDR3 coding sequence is TGTGCCAGCAGCTTACGAGCGAGGGTATACAATGAGCAGTTCTTC.

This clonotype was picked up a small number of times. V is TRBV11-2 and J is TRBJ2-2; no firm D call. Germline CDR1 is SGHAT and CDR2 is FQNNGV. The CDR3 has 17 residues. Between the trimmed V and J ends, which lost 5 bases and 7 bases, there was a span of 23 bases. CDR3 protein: CASSPGRGLDVDGELFF. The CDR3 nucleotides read TGTGCCAGCAGCCCAGGAAGAGGCCTAGATGTGGACGGGGAGCTGTTTTTT.

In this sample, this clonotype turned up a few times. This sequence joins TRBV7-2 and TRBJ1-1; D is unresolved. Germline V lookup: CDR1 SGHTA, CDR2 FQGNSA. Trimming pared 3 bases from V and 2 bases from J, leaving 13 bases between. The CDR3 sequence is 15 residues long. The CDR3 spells CASSLVSGRNTEAFF. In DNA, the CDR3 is TGTGCCAGCAGCTTGGTCTCCGGGCGAAACACTGAAGCTTTCTTT.

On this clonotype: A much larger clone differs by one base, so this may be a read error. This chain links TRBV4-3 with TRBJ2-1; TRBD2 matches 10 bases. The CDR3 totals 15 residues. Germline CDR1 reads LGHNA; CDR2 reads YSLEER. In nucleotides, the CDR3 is TGCGCCTGCAGCCGGGCTAGCGGGAGCTGGAATGAGCAGTTCTTC. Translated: CACSRASGSWNEQFF.

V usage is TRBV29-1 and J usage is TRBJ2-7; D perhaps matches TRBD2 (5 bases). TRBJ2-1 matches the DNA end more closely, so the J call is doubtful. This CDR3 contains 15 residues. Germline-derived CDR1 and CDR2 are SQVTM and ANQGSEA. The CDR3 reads CSVELHRLRSYEQFF. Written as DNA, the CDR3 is TGCAGCGTTGAGCTACACCGACTACGCTCCTACGAGCAGTTCTTC.

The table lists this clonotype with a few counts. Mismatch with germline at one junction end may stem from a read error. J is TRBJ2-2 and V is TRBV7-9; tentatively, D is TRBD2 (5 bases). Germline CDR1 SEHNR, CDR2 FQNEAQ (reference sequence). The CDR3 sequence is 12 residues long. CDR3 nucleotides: TGCACCAGCAGCGGCGACACCGGGGAGCTGTTTTTT. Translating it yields CTSSGDTGELFF.

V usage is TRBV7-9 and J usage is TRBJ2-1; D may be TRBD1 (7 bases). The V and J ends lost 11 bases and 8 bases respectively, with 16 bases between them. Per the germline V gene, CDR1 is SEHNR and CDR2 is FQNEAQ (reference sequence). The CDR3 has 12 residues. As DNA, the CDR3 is TGTGCCGCTGGGCAGGGGGGCGATGAGCAGTTCTTC. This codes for CAAGQGGDEQFF.

The CDR3, as DNA: TGTGCCAGCAGTAATTACAGGGGGAGGACAGATACGCAGTATTTT. This sequence encodes CASSNYRGRTDTQYF. The chain employs TRBV12-3 or TRBV12-4 and TRBJ2-3; 8 bases line up with TRBD1. With 5 bases clipped from V and 3 bases from J, the junction kept 7 bases outside the gene matches. This CDR3 comprises 15 residues.

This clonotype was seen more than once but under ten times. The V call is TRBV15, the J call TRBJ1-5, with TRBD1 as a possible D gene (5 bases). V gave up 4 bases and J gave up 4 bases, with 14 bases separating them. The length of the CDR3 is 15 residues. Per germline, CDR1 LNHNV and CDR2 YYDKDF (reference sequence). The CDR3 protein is CATSKARQNNQPQHF. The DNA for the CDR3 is TGTGCCACCAGCAAAGCCCGACAGAATAATCAGCCCCAGCATTTT.

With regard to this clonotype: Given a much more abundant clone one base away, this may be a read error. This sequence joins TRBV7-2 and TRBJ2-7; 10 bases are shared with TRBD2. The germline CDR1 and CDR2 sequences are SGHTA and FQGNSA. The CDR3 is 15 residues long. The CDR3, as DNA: TGTGCCAGCAGCTTTACTAGCGGGGAATCCTACAAGCAGTACTTC. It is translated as CASSFTSGESYKQYF.

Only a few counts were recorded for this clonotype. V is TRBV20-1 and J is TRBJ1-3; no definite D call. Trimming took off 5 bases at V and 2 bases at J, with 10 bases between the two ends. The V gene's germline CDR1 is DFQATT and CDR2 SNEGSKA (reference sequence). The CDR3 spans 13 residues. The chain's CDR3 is CSALHLPGNTIYF. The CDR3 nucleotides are TGCAGTGCTTTACACCTTCCTGGAAACACCATATATTTT.

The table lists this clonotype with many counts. The CDR3 DNA reads as TGCGCCAGCAGTCAGGGGCGGTTAGTTGGCGAGCAGTACTTC. It translates to CASSQGRLVGEQYF. V and J are TRBV5-1 and TRBJ2-7; TRBD1 might be the D (6 bases). The CDR3 consists of 14 residues. Germline V gives CDR1 SGHRS, CDR2 YFSETQ. The V end lost 5 bases, the J end lost 6 bases, and 18 bases lay between the germline ends.

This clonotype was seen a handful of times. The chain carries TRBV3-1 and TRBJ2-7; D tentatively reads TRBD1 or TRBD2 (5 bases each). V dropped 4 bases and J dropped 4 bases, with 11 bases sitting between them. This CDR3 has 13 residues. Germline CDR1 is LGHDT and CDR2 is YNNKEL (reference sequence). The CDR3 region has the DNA TGTGCCAGCAGCCGCCAAGGGGAGTACGAGCAGTACTTC. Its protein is CASSRQGEYEQYF.

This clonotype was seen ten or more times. The CDR3 sequence is CASSLRPGSSYEQYF. The CDR3 nucleotides are TGTGCCAGCTCCCTCCGCCCGGGTAGCTCCTACGAGCAGTACTTC. The chain uses TRBV27 and TRBJ2-7; D is unclear. Germline CDR1 is MNHEY and CDR2 is SMNVEV (reference sequence). The CDR3 contains 15 residues. Trimming took 8 bases from V and 0 from J, leaving 17 bases between them.

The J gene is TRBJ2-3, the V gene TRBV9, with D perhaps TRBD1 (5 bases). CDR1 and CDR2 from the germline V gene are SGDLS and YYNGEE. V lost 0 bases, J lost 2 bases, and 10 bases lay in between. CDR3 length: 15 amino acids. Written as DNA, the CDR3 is TGTGCCAGCAGCGTAGTATCCAGGGTCACAGATACGCAGTATTTT. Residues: CASSVVSRVTDTQYF.